One sample yielded the 27 T cell receptor beta chains listed below, sequenced in a study of T cell repertoires in cytomegalovirus infection. Each CDR3 protein is one row after TCRdb ran MiXCR on the reads. The data show 310,000 or so distinct CDR3 sequences, 17% seen once. The specimen was PBMCs. Receptors originate from a human donor in good health (CMV status not recorded). Some clones in this sample may be carry-over from other donors' samples.

This clonotype was picked up a small number of times. The V and J genes are TRBV2 and TRBJ1-1; a possible D gene is TRBD1 (6 bases). The CDR3 loop spans 15 amino acids. The V and J ends lost 5 bases and 3 bases respectively, with 16 bases between them. Germline V gene sequence: CDR1 SNHLY, CDR2 FYNNEI. The CDR3 sequence is CASSFGTSRDTEAFF. The CDR3 coding sequence is TGTGCCAGCAGTTTCGGGACAAGTCGGGACACTGAAGCTTTCTTT. Full variable domain (rest looked up from reference TRBV2 and TRBJ1-1): EPEVTQTPSHQVTQMGQEVILRCVPISNHLYFYWYRQILGQKVEFLVSFYNNEISEKSEIFDDQFSVERPDGSNFTLKIRSTKLEDSAMYFCASSFGTSRDTEAFFGQGTRLTVV.

This clonotype has a count of ten or more. V is TRBV6-1 and J is TRBJ2-5, with TRBD1 identical over 10 bases. Germline V gives CDR1 MNHNS, CDR2 SASEGT. Trimming took 7 bases from V and 1 from J; bases not matched to a gene: 9. The CDR3 is made up of 16 amino acids. DNA of the CDR3: TGTGCCAGCAACTCGAGGGACAGGGGATCCCAAGAGACCCAGTACTTC. It is translated as CASNSRDRGSQETQYF.

The genes are TRBV12-3 or TRBV12-4 and TRBJ2-3, with 9 bases that match TRBD2. CDR3 length: 15 amino acids. With 4 bases clipped from V and 3 bases from J, the junction kept 5 bases outside the gene matches. DNA for the CDR3: TGTGCCAGCAGTTCTCAAGCGGGGGGAACAGATACGCAGTATTTT. Translating gives CASSSQAGGTDTQYF.

This clonotype was observed a few times. The chain employs TRBV6-5 and TRBJ2-2; possibly TRBD1 for D (6 bases). Germline V gives CDR1 MNHEY, CDR2 SVGAGI. This CDR3 has 14 amino acids. V was clipped by 1 base and J by 7 bases, with 10 bases between them. The CDR3 sequence: CASSYWGRGGELFF. The DNA of the CDR3 is TGTGCCAGCAGTTACTGGGGCAGGGGCGGGGAGCTGTTTTTT.

The rearrangement uses TRBV4-3 and TRBJ2-3, with a tentative D call TRBD2 (6 bases). V was pared by 4 bases and J by 0 bases, with 14 bases between. Germline CDR1 reads LGHNA; CDR2 reads YSLEER. This CDR3 is 16 amino acids long. CDR3 amino acids: CASSPGSLASTDTQYF. The DNA for the CDR3 is TGCGCCAGCAGCCCTGGTAGTCTAGCGAGCACAGATACGCAGTATTTT.

The chain links TRBV5-1 to TRBJ1-1; 10 positions agree with TRBD1. CDR1 is SGHRS and CDR2 is YFSETQ in the germline V gene. The CDR3 is made up of 16 amino acids. Trimming at V came to 4 bases and at J to 3 bases, leaving 9 bases not matched to a gene. CDR3 amino acids: CASSDLRQGADTEAFF. The CDR3, as DNA: TGCGCCAGCAGCGACCTCCGACAGGGGGCTGACACTGAAGCTTTCTTT. Full variable domain (rest looked up from reference TRBV5-1 and TRBJ1-1): KAGVTQTPRYLIKTRGQQVTLSCSPISGHRSVSWYQQTPGQGLQFLFEYFSETQRNKGNFPGRFSGRQFSNSRSEMNVSTLELGDSALYLCASSDLRQGADTEAFFGQGTRLTVV.

This clonotype was counted ten times or more. CDR3 DNA: TGTGCCAGCAGTGATCCGGGACAGGGGGCCAATCAGCCCCAGCATTTT. Protein product: CASSDPGQGANQPQHF. This chain connects TRBV6-1 to TRBJ1-5, with TRBD1 matching 12 bases. CDR3 length: 16 amino acids. Germline assignment: CDR1 MNHNS and CDR2 SASEGT. V dropped 3 bases and J dropped 3; count of bases not matched to a gene: 3.

This clonotype was counted at least ten times. The chain carries TRBV28 and TRBJ1-1, with a tentative D call TRBD1 (5 bases). The CDR3 length is 14 residues. Between the trimmed V and J ends, which lost 3 bases and 4 bases, there was a span of 12 bases. The germline V gene encodes CDR1 MDHEN and CDR2 SYDVKM. CDR3 coding DNA: TGTGCCAGCAGTTTCGTTGAGGGGCGCACTGAAGCTTTCTTT. Amino acid sequence: CASSFVEGRTEAFF.

This chain joins TRBV20-1 and TRBJ1-2, with 7 bases matching TRBD1. V gave up 3 bases and J gave up 4 bases; unmatched junction bases: 8. There are 14 residues in the CDR3. Germline V gene sequence: CDR1 DFQATT, CDR2 SNEGSKA (reference sequence). In DNA, the CDR3 is TGCAGTGCTAGGAGAGAGGGGGCAACCTATGGCTACACCTTC. Its translation: CSARREGATYGYTF.

The sample holds many counts of this clonotype. The genes are TRBV18 and TRBJ1-2; TRBD1 is a possible D gene (5 bases). With 6 bases removed from V and 4 bases from J, the gap between germline ends came to 12 bases. Germline loops: CDR1 KGHSH, CDR2 LQKENI. The CDR3 contains 13 residues. In nucleotides, the CDR3 is TGTGCCAGCTCCCCCGACAGAACCTATGGCTACACCTTC. Amino acid sequence: CASSPDRTYGYTF. Full variable domain (outside the CDR3, taken from reference TRBV18 and TRBJ1-2): NAGVMQNPRHLVRRRGQEARLRCSPMKGHSHVYWYRQLPEEGLKFMVYLQKENIIDESGMPKERFSAEFPKEGPSILRIQQVVRGDSAAYFCASSPDRTYGYTFGSGTRLTVV.

This clonotype was seen many times. The CDR3 DNA reads TGTGCCAGCAGCTCGAGACTCGTCTCCCCTTATGGCTACACCTTC. It encodes CASSSRLVSPYGYTF. The V and J genes are TRBV7-9 and TRBJ1-2; D not certain. The CDR3 runs to 15 residues. Trimming cost V 4 bases and J 5 bases, with 17 bases left between them. Germline V gene lookup returns CDR1 SEHNR and CDR2 FQNEAQ (reference sequence). Variable domain in full (rest from reference TRBV7-9 and TRBJ1-2): DTGVSQNPRHKITKRGQNVTFRCDPISEHNRLYWYRQTLGQGPEFLTYFQNEAQLEKSRLLSDRFSAERPKGSFSTLEIQRTEQGDSAMYLCASSSRLVSPYGYTFGSGTRLTVV.

A single count supports this clonotype. Given a much more abundant clone one base away, this may be a read error. The rearrangement links TRBV7-2 to TRBJ1-3; D is possibly TRBD1 (5 bases). The germline CDR1 and CDR2 sequences are SGHTA and FQGNSA. Deletions cut 5 bases from V and 0 bases from J, with 11 bases between. This CDR3 region has 15 residues. The CDR3 DNA reads TGTGCCAGCAGCCAGCCGACAGTCTCTGGAAACACCATATATTTT. This sequence encodes CASSQPTVSGNTIYF.

This sequence joins TRBV2 and TRBJ1-1; D unresolved. Trimming took 5 bases from V and 1 from J, leaving 17 bases between them. The V gene's germline CDR1 is SNHLY and CDR2 FYNNEI. The CDR3 is made up of 16 amino acids. In nucleotides, the CDR3 is TGTGCCAGCAGTCCCCAGACGGCAGGTCGGAACACTGAAGCTTTCTTT. This encodes CASSPQTAGRNTEAFF. The full variable domain, its missing parts supplied by reference TRBV2 and TRBJ1-1, is EPEVTQTPSHQVTQMGQEVILRCVPISNHLYFYWYRQILGQKVEFLVSFYNNEISEKSEIFDDQFSVERPDGSNFTLKIRSTKLEDSAMYFCASSPQTAGRNTEAFFGQGTRLTVV.

This clonotype has a handful of counts. The chain carries TRBV20-1 and TRBJ1-2, with a weak D call TRBD1 (5 bases). This CDR3 spans 12 amino acids. Germline loops: CDR1 DFQATT, CDR2 SNEGSKA (reference sequence). Trimming shortened V by 5 bases and J by 0 bases, and 7 bases separated the two germline ends. CDR3 sequence reads: CSAGTANYGYTF. In nucleotides, the CDR3 is TGCAGTGCTGGGACGGCTAACTATGGCTACACCTTC.

This clonotype was seen ten or more times. This sequence joins TRBV6-1 and TRBJ1-5; no reliable D call. Trimming removed 2 bases from V and 2 bases from J, with 7 bases in between. The CDR3 consists of 14 residues. Germline lookup yields CDR1 MNHNS and CDR2 SASEGT. The CDR3 DNA reads TGTGCCAGCAGTGAAAGTCTGGGCAATCAGCCCCAGCATTTT. Translation: CASSESLGNQPQHF.

V is TRBV6-4 and J is TRBJ2-1; 12 nucleotides agree with TRBD2. Per germline, CDR1 MRHNA and CDR2 SNTAGT. After removal of 8 bases from V and 8 bases from J, the junction contained 10 bases not matched to a gene. The CDR3 has 15 amino acids. CDR3 region: CASGLTSGGHDEQFF. The CDR3 coding sequence is TGTGCCAGCGGACTCACTAGCGGGGGGCACGATGAGCAGTTCTTC.

The chain has TRBV29-1 and TRBJ2-1; D is unresolved. The CDR3 runs 13 residues. Germline V gene data show CDR1 as SQVTM and CDR2 as ANQGSEA. The V gene lost 3 bases and the J gene lost 6 bases, with 12 bases spanning the gap. CDR3: CSVETDAPNEQFF. Here the CDR3 DNA reads TGCAGCGTTGAGACTGACGCTCCCAATGAGCAGTTCTTC.

This rearrangement joins TRBV7-9 to TRBJ1-3, with TRBD1 as a possible D gene (5 bases). CDR1 and CDR2 (germline): SEHNR, FQNEAQ (reference sequence). This CDR3 is 14 amino acids long. The V end was cut by 2 bases, the J end by 3 bases, with 8 bases between. The CDR3 nucleotides read TGTGCCAGCAGCTTATCGACAGTTGGAAACACCATATATTTT. Its translation: CASSLSTVGNTIYF.

This clonotype was seen ten or more times. The rearrangement links TRBV7-2 to TRBJ2-7; 7 positions match TRBD1. CDR3 length: 14 residues. CDR1 and CDR2 (germline): SGHTA, FQGNSA. The V gene end was trimmed by 5 bases and the J gene end by 2 bases; junction bases not matched to a gene: 6. CDR3 nucleotides: TGTGCCAGCAGCCCTGGACAGGCCGCCTACGAGCAGTACTTC. Protein: CASSPGQAAYEQYF.

In its sample, this clonotype was seen a few times. V gene TRBV29-1 combines with J gene TRBJ2-7, with 8 bases aligning to TRBD1. With V trimmed by 6 bases and J by 2 bases, 9 bases remained unmatched. The CDR3 totals 14 residues. CDR1 and CDR2 (germline): SQVTM, ANQGSEA. CDR3 sequence reads: CSVGVGTGAYEQYF. CDR3 sequence (DNA): TGCAGCGTGGGAGTCGGGACAGGAGCCTACGAGCAGTACTTC.

This clonotype was detected ten times or more. This chain connects TRBV5-6 to TRBJ2-1; TRBD2 matches 8 bases. CDR1 and CDR2 from the germline V gene are SGHDT and YYEEEE. The CDR3 has 14 amino acids. V trimming: 4 bases; J trimming: 5 bases; junction bases outside the gene matches: 5. DNA of the CDR3: TGTGCCAGCAGCAGACTAGCGAGTAACAATGAGCAGTTCTTC. Translated, it gives CASSRLASNNEQFF.

This clonotype was detected a few times. The chain uses TRBV12-3 or TRBV12-4 and TRBJ1-5, with 7 positions matching TRBD1. V shed 6 bases and J 2 bases; nucleotides not matched to a gene: 10. The CDR3 has 16 residues. CDR3 in amino acids: CASRLGQVWGNQPQHF. The CDR3 bases are TGTGCCAGCAGACTCGGACAGGTTTGGGGCAATCAGCCCCAGCATTTT.

This clonotype was seen repeatedly, ten times or more. This rearrangement joins TRBV20-1 to TRBJ2-3, with D perhaps TRBD1 or TRBD2 (5 bases each). V lost 0 bases and J 6 bases, leaving 19 bases between the germline ends. The CDR3 has 16 amino acids. Germline lookup yields CDR1 DFQATT and CDR2 SNEGSKA (reference sequence). CDR3 nucleotide sequence: TGCAGTGCTAGAGATTCGAGAGGGGATAACCTGGATACGCAGTATTTT. This encodes CSARDSRGDNLDTQYF.

This clonotype has a count of ten or more. The chain carries TRBV7-2 and TRBJ2-5, with D hard to call. CDR3 length equals 13 residues. Trimming cost V 2 bases and J 10 bases, with 14 bases left between them. In germline, CDR1 is SGHTA, CDR2 FQGNSA. The CDR3 loop reads CASSLQFGDGQYF. The DNA of the CDR3 is TGTGCCAGCAGCTTACAATTCGGAGATGGCCAGTACTTC.

The sample holds many counts of this clonotype. V and J are TRBV2 and TRBJ1-5; D is uncertain. The CDR3 totals 13 residues. CDR1 SNHLY and CDR2 FYNNEI come from the germline V gene. V was pared by 4 bases and J by 5 bases, with 9 bases between. In nucleotides, the CDR3 is TGTGCCAGCAGTGTGGCTGGGTATCAGCCCCAGCATTTT. Protein: CASSVAGYQPQHF.

This chain connects TRBV5-1 to TRBJ2-1; TRBD2 agrees at 9 bases. This CDR3 contains 13 residues. The V gene's germline CDR1 is SGHRS and CDR2 YFSETQ. V dropped 3 bases and J dropped 15; count of bases not matched to a gene: 10. Written as DNA, the CDR3 is TGCGCCAGCAGCTCCTGGGGGTTAGCGGGGGTGTTCTTC. Translating gives CASSSWGLAGVFF.

This rearrangement joins TRBV7-6 to TRBJ2-7, with D possibly TRBD2 on 5 matching bases. V was trimmed by 5 bases and J by 6 bases, leaving 11 bases between them. The CDR3 has 12 amino acids. Germline V gives CDR1 SGHVS, CDR2 FNYEAQ. CDR3 coding DNA: TGTGCCAGCAGCCCGGATGAGGGCGAGCAGTACTTC. This translates into CASSPDEGEQYF.